Shown below are 23 T cell receptor beta chains from a single sample sequenced in a study of T cell responses to AZD1222 COVID-19 vaccine. Profiling relied on immunoSEQ multiplex PCR, and the TCRdb table lists in-frame clones only, not all of them. The table shows about 42,000 clones, with over 80% occurring only once. The input for sequencing was peripheral blood, taken 28 days after the second AZD1222 dose. The receptor set was obtained from an adult who received the AZD1222 COVID-19 vaccine.

This clone was seen just once. The chain combines TRBV28 with TRBJ1-4, with D perhaps TRBD1 (5 bases). There are 15 residues in the CDR3. With 6 bases removed from V and 8 bases from J, the gap between germline ends came to 19 bases. Germline V CDR1 and CDR2: MDHEN, SYDVKM. CDR3 in DNA: TGTGCCAGCAGCTCACTAGCTTGGGGGGGAGAAAAACTGTTTTTT. Its protein is CASSSLAWGGEKLFF.

The CDR3 DNA reads TGTGCCAGCAGAATTTACCCCCCCACAGGGCTCGACATCTATGGCTACACCTTC. Protein sequence: CASRIYPPTGLDIYGYTF. The rearrangement links TRBV19 to TRBJ1-2; tentative D call: TRBD1 (6 bases). Deletions cut 9 bases from V and 4 bases from J, with 30 bases between. Germline CDR1 reads LNHDA; CDR2 reads SQIVND (reference sequence). CDR3 length: 18 residues.

V and J are TRBV5-1 and TRBJ2-1; D possibly corresponds to TRBD1 (5 bases). The CDR3 sequence is 15 residues long. Germline V CDR1 and CDR2: SGHRS, YFSETQ. Between the trimmed V and J ends, which lost 0 bases and 7 bases, there was a span of 14 bases. CDR3 nucleotide sequence: TGCGCCAGCAGCTTGGCAGGGCAGGGTGTGAATGAGCAGTTCTTC. It is translated as CASSLAGQGVNEQFF.

This clone was detected only a few times. V gene TRBV3-1 (or the pseudogene TRBV3-2) combines with J gene TRBJ2-7; either TRBD1 or TRBD2 may fit D (5 bases each). CDR3 length: 12 residues. The V and J ends lost 5 bases and 3 bases respectively, with 8 bases between them. The germline gives CDR1 LGHDT, CDR2 YNNKEL (reference sequence). In DNA, the CDR3 is TGTGCCAGCAGCATGGGGGACTACGAGCAGTACTTC. Its translation is CASSMGDYEQYF.

CDR3 bases: TGTGCCAGCAGGTGGCTGGGCGAGCAGTACTTC. It translates to CASRWLGEQYF. This rearrangement joins TRBV6-5 to TRBJ2-7; D call uncertain. CDR1 and CDR2 (germline): MNHEY, SVGAGI. The CDR3 runs 11 residues. Trimming stripped 6 bases from V and 6 bases from J, with 9 bases between.

This rearrangement joins TRBV19 to TRBJ1-1, with a possible D match to TRBD1 (5 bases). V dropped 2 bases and J dropped 2 bases, with 9 bases sitting between them. Per the germline V gene, CDR1 is LNHDA and CDR2 is SQIVND (reference sequence). The CDR3 is 14 amino acids. The CDR3 DNA follows: TGTGCCAGTAGTATAATCCAGGGAAACACTGAAGCTTTCTTT. As protein: CASSIIQGNTEAFF.

The chain has TRBV19 and TRBJ2-1, with no clear D. Trimming took off 0 bases at V and 0 bases at J, with 9 bases between the two ends. This CDR3 spans 16 amino acids. CDR1 and CDR2 from the germline V gene are LNHDA and SQIVND (reference sequence). CDR3 DNA: TGTGCCAGTAGTATAGATATGGGGAACTCCTACAATGAGCAGTTCTTC. It codes for CASSIDMGNSYNEQFF.

This clone was found once. The chain recombines TRBV6-5 with TRBJ2-7; 7 bases are shared with TRBD1. Germline CDR1 and CDR2: MNHEY and SVGAGI. With 7 bases clipped from V and 0 bases from J, the junction kept 9 bases outside the gene matches. This CDR3 contains 15 residues. CDR3 DNA sequence: TGTGCCAGCAACAGGGGCACTGAGGTCTCCTACGAGCAGTACTTC. Translation: CASNRGTEVSYEQYF.

This chain connects TRBV30 to TRBJ1-3; D is perhaps TRBD1 (5 bases). V gave up 2 bases and J gave up 6 bases, with 14 bases separating them. The CDR3 totals 14 residues. Germline V gene data show CDR1 as GTSNPN and CDR2 as SVGIG (reference sequence). The CDR3 sequence is CAWSRGQGVNTIYF. The CDR3 DNA follows: TGTGCCTGGAGTAGGGGTCAGGGAGTAAACACCATATATTTT.

The rearrangement joins TRBV5-1 to TRBJ2-7; 9 bases match TRBD2. This CDR3 contains 14 residues. V was clipped by 6 bases and J by 4 bases; unmatched bases: 8. The V gene's germline CDR1 is SGHRS and CDR2 YFSETQ. The CDR3 spells CASTTAGGPYEQYF. CDR3 bases: TGCGCCAGCACCACCGCGGGGGGGCCTTACGAGCAGTACTTC. The whole variable domain, filled in from reference TRBV5-1 and TRBJ2-7, reads KAGVTQTPRYLIKTRGQQVTLSCSPISGHRSVSWYQQTPGQGLQFLFEYFSETQRNKGNFPGRFSGRQFSNSRSEMNVSTLELGDSALYLCASTTAGGPYEQYFGPGTRLTVT.

The genes are TRBV2 and TRBJ2-5; 10 bases are shared with TRBD2. This CDR3 is built from 15 residues. Trimming cost V 6 bases and J 2 bases; bases outside gene matches: 6. Germline CDR1 SNHLY, CDR2 FYNNEI. The CDR3 DNA is TGTGCCAGCAGGGAGGCTAGCGGGGGTCAAGAGACCCAGTACTTC. Its translation is CASREASGGQETQYF.

The chain has TRBV7-8 and TRBJ1-5, with TRBD1 as a possible D gene (5 bases). The length of the CDR3 is 13 residues. Between the trimmed V and J ends, which lost 6 bases and 2 bases, there was a span of 8 bases. Germline V gene lookup returns CDR1 SGHVS and CDR2 FQNEAQ. The CDR3 nucleotides are TGTGCCAGCAGTATGACAGGCAATCAGCCCCAGCATTTT. Its protein product is CASSMTGNQPQHF.

This clone was seen just once. The V and J genes are TRBV7-2 and TRBJ1-1; D not certain. Germline CDR1 is SGHTA and CDR2 is FQGNSA. CDR3 length: 16 amino acids. V was clipped by 6 bases and J by 1 base, with 18 bases between them. The CDR3 nucleotides are TGTGCCAGCAGAATGGATCACGCGGCGCGGAACACTGAAGCTTTCTTT. Protein sequence: CASRMDHAARNTEAFF.

The chain recombines TRBV7-5 with TRBJ2-1; no DNA check was done on the table's D call, TRBD2. TRBV7-5 is a documented pseudogene. The CDR3 loop spans 17 amino acids. CDR3 residues: CARSSSQRGGLYNEQFF. Here the CDR3 DNA reads TGTGCCAGAAGCTCCTCCCAGCGGGGGGGCCTCTACAATGAGCAGTTCTTC.

This clone appeared a single time. The chain is built from TRBV2 and TRBJ1-5, with 8 bases that match TRBD1. The V and J ends lost 6 bases and 0 bases, in that order; junction bases with no gene match: 1. In germline, CDR1 is SNHLY, CDR2 FYNNEI. The CDR3 length is 14 residues. This chain's CDR3 is CASRGQVSNQPQHF. In nucleotides, the CDR3 is TGTGCCAGCAGGGGACAGGTTAGCAATCAGCCCCAGCATTTT.

V usage is TRBV27 and J usage is TRBJ2-2; no reliable D call. Trimming cost V 2 bases and J 0 bases, with 1 base left between them. Germline loops: CDR1 MNHEY, CDR2 SMNVEV (reference sequence). The CDR3 spans 13 residues. The CDR3 loop is CASSLTNTGELFF. The CDR3, as DNA: TGTGCCAGCAGTTTAACGAACACCGGGGAGCTGTTTTTT.

The V gene is TRBV3-1 (or the pseudogene TRBV3-2), the J gene TRBJ1-2; weak D call: TRBD1 (6 bases). Trimming left V 2 bases short and J 8 bases short, with 12 bases between. Germline-derived CDR1 and CDR2 are LGHDT and YNNKEL (reference sequence). The CDR3 has 13 amino acids. DNA for the CDR3: TGTGCCAGCAGCCAAATCACAGGGCAGGGCTACACCTTC. Its protein product is CASSQITGQGYTF.

This clone has a handful of counts. V usage is TRBV28 and J usage is TRBJ2-4; possible D gene TRBD1, 5 bases. The germline gives CDR1 MDHEN, CDR2 SYDVKM. Trimming took 7 bases from V and 1 from J, leaving 11 bases between them. The CDR3 has 14 amino acids. DNA for the CDR3: TGTGCCAGCAACCTCCAGGGTGCCAAAAACATTCAGTACTTC. It specifies CASNLQGAKNIQYF.

V gene TRBV24-1 combines with J gene TRBJ2-2; the D gene is possibly TRBD1 (6 bases). Germline V CDR1 and CDR2: KGHDR, SFDVKD. The CDR3 runs 15 residues. Trimming took 5 bases from V and 0 from J, leaving 9 bases between them. The CDR3 DNA reads TGTGCCACCAGTGCTACAGGGCCGAACACCGGGGAGCTGTTTTTT. Protein sequence: CATSATGPNTGELFF.

The rearrangement links TRBV9 to TRBJ2-7, with 9 bases identical to TRBD1. The germline V gene encodes CDR1 SGDLS and CDR2 YYNGEE. The CDR3 runs 15 residues. The J segment lost 7 bases and the V segment lost 3 bases, leaving 11 bases of the junction unmatched. CDR3 sequence (DNA): TGTGCCAGCAGCGGTTCGGGACAGGGATGGGAAGAGCAGTACTTC. This translates into CASSGSGQGWEEQYF. Looking up the rest from reference TRBV9 and TRBJ2-7 gives the full variable domain: DSGVTQTPKHLITATGQRVTLRCSPRSGDLSVYWYQQSLDQGLQFLIQYYNGEERAKGNILERFSAQQFPDLHSELNLSSLELGDSALYFCASSGSGQGWEEQYFGPGTRLTVT.

This clone has a handful of counts. This rearrangement joins TRBV27 to TRBJ2-7, with TRBD1 matching over 7 bases. With V trimmed by 2 bases and J by 4 bases, 5 bases remained unmatched. CDR3 size: 14 residues. In germline, CDR1 is MNHEY, CDR2 SMNVEV (reference sequence). Here the CDR3 DNA reads TGTGCCAGCAGTTTACGACAGGGTTCTTACGAGCAGTACTTC. This codes for CASSLRQGSYEQYF.

CDR3 loop: CASSPTPGQPYGYTF. CDR3 sequence (DNA): TGTGCCAGCAGCCCGACTCCGGGACAGCCATATGGCTACACCTTC. The rearrangement uses TRBV11-2 and TRBJ1-2; 7 bases agree with TRBD1. The V gene end was trimmed by 5 bases and the J gene end by 5 bases; junction bases not matched to a gene: 11. This CDR3 is 15 amino acids long. Looked up from germline, CDR1 is SGHAT and CDR2 is FQNNGV.

This clone was found a few times. The J gene is TRBJ1-4, the V gene TRBV6-5; TRBD1 aligns across 7 bases. J lost 4 bases, V lost 8 bases, and 7 bases had no gene match. This CDR3 is 14 amino acids long. Per the germline V gene, CDR1 is MNHEY and CDR2 is SVGAGI. CDR3 in amino acids: CASGAGQFNEKLFF. CDR3 coding DNA: TGTGCCAGCGGAGCGGGACAGTTTAATGAAAAACTGTTTTTT.